This T cell receptor beta chain was sequenced during a study of shared clonotypes between healthy human individuals. Naive CD8 isolation took CD45RO-negative cells positively selected for CCR7 and excluded terminally differentiated effector memory CD45RA+ cells. The CDR3 sequence is 14 residues long. Germline CDR1 and CDR2: SGHNT and YENEEA. J lost 2 bases, V lost 4 bases, and 3 bases had no gene match. Per the authors' pipeline: Junction-only immunoSEQ sequences carried no quality scores, so filtering differed. The table came from immunoSEQ multiplex PCR; TCRdb's copy has only in-frame clones and leaves some out. V and J calls and clone size are copied from that table; D and trimming were computed from the DNA. The top ten clones hold around 1.1% of a sample with 2 million to 2.5 million clones, about 95% of them seen once. Whole-study findings and limits: Relative to their counterparts shared across all four donors, non-shared clonotypes exhibited diminished generation probabilities. The authors expected sequencing depth to affect clonotype sharing among donors. Around 5.4% of naive CD4 clonotypes were common to a few donors.

About this clone: Its antigen is currently unknown.

This clonotype was obtained from a man younger than 35 in good health. Sample: naive CD8+ T cells sorted from blood. V gene TRBV11-3 combines with J gene TRBJ2-7, with 9 bases that match TRBD1. The CDR3 coding sequence is TGTGCCAGCAGCTCCCGGACAGGGGCCTACGAGCAGTACTTC. This sequence encodes CASSSRTGAYEQYF.